Listed below are T cell receptor beta chains from one sample, sequenced in a study of early T cells in non-severe SARS-CoV-2 infection. TCRdb analysed the 5' RACE reads with MiXCR anew, one entry per CDR3 protein. Of tens of thousands of distinct CDR3 sequences listed, around 7% were seen once; the top ten hold approximately 37%. The sample comprised whole blood. These receptors all come from an adult who was a healthcare worker with PCR-confirmed SARS-CoV-2 infection or an uninfected control (not recorded which). Each CDR3 is given with its conserved first and last residue. D genes are given only for firm matches. The listing skips clone size in some rows; elsewhere it reads once, few, many or a size class.

>.|many|TRBV9|TRBJ1-1
CASSVLAGSVSSEAFF
TGTGCCAGCAGCGTCTTGGCAGGGTCTGTGAGTTCTGAAGCTTTCTTT
>.|many|TRBV6-6|TRBJ2-1
CASSFGLGAVNNEQFF
TGTGCCAGCAGTTTCGGCCTGGGAGCGGTCAACAATGAGCAGTTCTTC
>.|many|TRBV6-2/TRBV6-3|TRBJ1-2
CASRDSRYGYTF
TGTGCCAGCAGGGACAGTCGCTATGGCTACACCTTC
>.|many|TRBV9|TRBJ2-2
CASSVDEGGELFF
TGTGCCAGCAGCGTCGACGAGGGCGGGGAGCTGTTTTTT
>.|many|TRBV5-1|TRBJ2-2
CASSGGSATGELFF
TGCGCCAGCAGTGGGGGGTCCGCGACCGGGGAGCTGTTTTTT
>.|.|TRBV7-2|TRBJ2-1
CASSLDPLVSPYNEQFF
TGTGCCAGCAGCTTAGACCCATTAGTCAGCCCCTACAATGAGCAGTTCTTC
>TRBD1|many|TRBV11-1|TRBJ2-2
CASSLNRGQSGELFF
TGTGCCAGCAGCTTGAACAGGGGGCAGTCCGGGGAGCTGTTTTTT
>.|many|TRBV6-1|TRBJ1-2
CASSEGRANYGYTF
TGTGCCAGCAGTGAAGGCAGGGCTAACTATGGCTACACCTTC
>.|many|TRBV5-1|TRBJ2-7
CASSLQVSYEQYF
TGCGCCAGCAGCTTGCAAGTTTCCTACGAGCAGTACTTC
>.|many|TRBV11-2|TRBJ2-5
CASSLVGVGTQYF
TGTGCCAGCAGCTTAGTCGGGGTCGGGACCCAGTACTTC
>TRBD1|few|TRBV19|TRBJ1-4
CASSAYRGRNEKLFF
TGTGCCAGTAGTGCATACAGGGGCCGTAATGAAAAACTGTTTTTT
>.|many|TRBV6-6|TRBJ2-2
CASSLRQNTGELFF
TGTGCCAGCAGTTTACGGCAGAACACCGGGGAGCTGTTTTTT
>.|.|TRBV5-1|TRBJ1-4
CASSEGVEGEKLFF
TGCGCCAGCAGCGAGGGGGTGGAAGGTGAAAAACTGTTTTTT